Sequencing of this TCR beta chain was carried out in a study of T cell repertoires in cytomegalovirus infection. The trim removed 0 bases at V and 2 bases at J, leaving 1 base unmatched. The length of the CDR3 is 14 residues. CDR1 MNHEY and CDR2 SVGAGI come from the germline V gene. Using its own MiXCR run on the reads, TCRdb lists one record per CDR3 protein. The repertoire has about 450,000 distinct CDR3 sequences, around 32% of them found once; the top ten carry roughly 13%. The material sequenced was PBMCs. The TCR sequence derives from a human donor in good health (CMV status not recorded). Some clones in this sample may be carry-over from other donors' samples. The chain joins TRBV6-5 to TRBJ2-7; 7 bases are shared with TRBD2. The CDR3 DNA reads TGTGCCAGCAGTTACTCGGCGGGGGCCTACGAGCAGTACTTC. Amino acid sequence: CASSYSAGAYEQYF.